These 14 T cell receptor beta chains were sequenced from one sample in a study of cytotoxic CD8 clonotypes in ibrutinib-treated CLL. Profiling relied on immunoSEQ multiplex PCR, and the TCRdb table lists in-frame clones only, not all of them. The sample contains 6,000 or so clones, about four fifths of which appear only once. The sequencing used PBMCs, collected before ibrutinib treatment. Receptors originate from a human donor with chronic lymphocytic leukemia.

J is TRBJ1-5 and V is TRBV5-6; weak D call: TRBD1 (5 bases). The CDR3 runs to 16 residues. Germline values: CDR1 SGHDT, CDR2 YYEEEE. Between the trimmed V and J ends, which lost 2 bases and 1 base, there was a span of 13 bases. CDR3 sequence (DNA): TGTGCCAGCAGCTTCTTGGCAGGGCAAAGCAATCAGCCCCAGCATTTT. It codes for CASSFLAGQSNQPQHF.

The J gene is TRBJ2-3, the V gene TRBV7-2; 9 bases agree with TRBD1. Trimming took 3 bases from V and 13 from J; bases not matched to a gene: 14. The germline V gene encodes CDR1 SGHTA and CDR2 FQGNSA. The CDR3 covers 15 residues. CDR3: CASSFGGLVDRGKYF. DNA of the CDR3: TGTGCCAGCAGCTTTGGAGGTTTGGTGGACAGGGGAAAGTATTTT.

The CDR3 here is CASSQDHRGGVDEQFF. CDR3 coding DNA: TGCGCCAGCAGCCAAGATCACAGGGGAGGGGTCGATGAGCAGTTCTTC. The chain combines TRBV4-3 with TRBJ2-1; D possibly matches TRBD1 or TRBD2 (7 bases each). Per the germline V gene, CDR1 is LGHNA and CDR2 is YSLEER. Trimming shortened V by 0 bases and J by 8 bases, and 17 bases separated the two germline ends. This CDR3 is 16 amino acids long.

This clone appeared a single time. The chain recombines TRBV9 with TRBJ1-1; D uncertain. The CDR3 has 13 amino acids. The germline V gene has CDR1 SGDLS and CDR2 YYNGEE. The V end lost 0 bases, the J end lost 3 bases, and 6 bases lay between the germline ends. In DNA, the CDR3 is TGTGCCAGCAGCGTAGCTCGACACACTGAAGCTTTCTTT. Translating gives CASSVARHTEAFF.

The chain is built from TRBV5-1 and TRBJ2-5; D not resolved. The CDR3 runs to 11 residues. V was shortened by 4 bases and J by 1 base, with 2 bases between the two germline ends. Per the germline V gene, CDR1 is SGHRS and CDR2 is YFSETQ. The CDR3 DNA follows: TGCGCCAGCAGCGCCCAAGAGACCCAGTACTTC. It translates to CASSAQETQYF. Full variable domain (remainder filled in from reference TRBV5-1 and TRBJ2-5): KAGVTQTPRYLIKTRGQQVTLSCSPISGHRSVSWYQQTPGQGLQFLFEYFSETQRNKGNFPGRFSGRQFSNSRSEMNVSTLELGDSALYLCASSAQETQYFGPGTRLLVL.

The chain uses TRBV27 and TRBJ2-1; 9 bases agree with TRBD2. V was pared by 7 bases and J by 6 bases, with 7 bases of the junction left unmatched. The CDR3 extends over 14 amino acids. Germline V gene data show CDR1 as MNHEY and CDR2 as SMNVEV (reference sequence). The CDR3 protein is CASTPAGGPNEQFF. CDR3 bases: TGTGCCAGCACTCCAGCGGGAGGTCCCAATGAGCAGTTCTTC.

This clone was seen a single time. The chain combines TRBV11-2 with TRBJ2-3; either TRBD1 or TRBD2 may fit D (5 bases each). Looked up from germline, CDR1 is SGHAT and CDR2 is FQNNGV. The V and J ends lost 8 bases and 0 bases respectively, with 15 bases between them. This CDR3 contains 15 residues. The CDR3 loop reads CASGPGLSSTDTQYF. The CDR3 nucleotides read TGTGCCAGCGGCCCGGGGCTCTCTAGCACAGATACGCAGTATTTT.

The chain couples TRBV11-2 to TRBJ1-1; D gene unclear. Germline-derived CDR1 and CDR2 are SGHAT and FQNNGV. The V and J ends lost 5 bases and 1 base respectively, with 11 bases between them. CDR3 size: 14 residues. CDR3 sequence reads: CASSPHIGNTEAFF. The CDR3 DNA sequence: TGTGCCAGCAGCCCTCACATAGGGAACACTGAAGCTTTCTTT.

The chain is built from TRBV19 and TRBJ1-4; TRBD1 might be the D (5 bases). Germline CDR1 LNHDA, CDR2 SQIVND (reference sequence). Trimming pared 6 bases from V and 3 bases from J, leaving 17 bases between. The CDR3 extends over 16 amino acids. The CDR3 sequence: CASSRDSPVPNEKLFF. The CDR3 DNA reads TGTGCCAGTAGCCGCGACAGCCCAGTTCCTAATGAAAAACTGTTTTTT.

V gene TRBV7-2 combines with J gene TRBJ2-7, with 9 bases identical to TRBD2. With V trimmed by 2 bases and J by 0 bases, 11 bases remained unmatched. CDR3 length: 18 amino acids. Germline CDR1 SGHTA, CDR2 FQGNSA. The CDR3 coding sequence is TGTGCCAGCAGCTTAAGTAAGGGGACTAGCCTGAGCTCCTACGAGCAGTACTTC. Protein: CASSLSKGTSLSSYEQYF. Filled out from reference TRBV7-2 and TRBJ2-7, the complete variable domain reads GAGVSQSPSNKVTEKGKDVELRCDPISGHTALYWYRQSLGQGLEFLIYFQGNSAPDKSGLPSDRFSAERTGGSVSTLTIQRTQQEDSAVYLCASSLSKGTSLSSYEQYFGPGTRLTVT.

The chain employs TRBV21-1 and TRBJ2-5. TRBV21-1 is noted as a pseudogene. The CDR3 totals 13 residues. The CDR3: CASSKLSRETQYF. The CDR3 bases are TGTGCCAGCAGCAAATTAAGCAGAGAGACCCAGTACTTC.

The chain couples TRBV5-6 to TRBJ2-3; either TRBD1 or TRBD2 may fit D (5 bases each). From germline, CDR1 is SGHDT and CDR2 YYEEEE. The CDR3 loop spans 16 amino acids. V lost 3 bases and J 1 base, leaving 15 bases between the germline ends. The chain's CDR3 is CASSSTGTSRTDTQYF. The CDR3 DNA sequence: TGTGCCAGCAGCTCAACCGGGACGAGTCGCACAGATACGCAGTATTTT. Supplemented by reference TRBV5-6 and TRBJ2-3, the full variable domain reads DAGVTQSPTHLIKTRGQQVTLRCSPKSGHDTVSWYQQALGQGPQFIFQYYEEEERQRGNFPDRFSGHQFPNYSSELNVNALLLGDSALYLCASSSTGTSRTDTQYFGPGTRLTVL.

The V call is TRBV7-8, the J call TRBJ2-1, with D possibly matching TRBD1 (7 bases). CDR1 is SGHVS, CDR2 FQNEAQ, per germline. The V end was cut by 5 bases, the J end by 0 bases, with 14 bases between. This CDR3 has 16 amino acids. The CDR3 sequence is CASSPPGGGSYNEQFF. The CDR3 DNA sequence: TGTGCCAGCAGCCCCCCAGGGGGAGGCTCCTACAATGAGCAGTTCTTC.

This chain links TRBV19 with TRBJ2-7; possible D gene TRBD2, 5 bases. Germline-derived CDR1 and CDR2 are LNHDA and SQIVND (reference sequence). The CDR3 contains 13 residues. Deletions cut 0 bases from V and 6 bases from J, with 9 bases between. As DNA, the CDR3 is TGTGCCAGTAGTATAGATCTCAGCGGCGAGCAGTACTTC. This gives the protein CASSIDLSGEQYF.